This T cell receptor (beta chain) derives from a study of T-cell memory formation after mild COVID-19. Study-level information: Most TCR clusters belonged to a single donor.

This clonotype was counted between two and nine times. Its antigen remains unknown. cDNA libraries for TCR alpha and TCR beta, carrying sample barcodes and UMIs, came from 5'RACE with constant-segment primers. TCRdb fed the 5' RACE reads into MiXCR, producing one record per CDR3 protein. The table lists more than 200,000 distinct CDR3 sequences, over 15% of them singletons. The CDR3 runs to 13 residues. Germline-derived CDR1 and CDR2 are SQVTM and ANQGSEA. Trimming cost V 2 bases and J 4 bases, with 11 bases left between them. Study observations and caveats: Day 15 to 85 contracting clones showed balanced CD4/CD8; day 15 to 37 expanders favored CD4+. The CD4+ clones that contracted clustered mainly within CM and EM, and the CD8+ clones concentrated in EMRA.

This clonotype was obtained from a young man who had mild COVID-19 (a few samples of this study predate the infection). Cell type and time point are not known. The J gene is TRBJ1-2, the V gene TRBV29-1; D may be TRBD1 (6 bases). Input material: PBMCs or a T cell subset sorted from them (not recorded which). Here the CDR3 DNA reads TGCAGCGTTGAAATAGGGGGGGCCTATGGCTACACCTTC. The encoded protein is CSVEIGGAYGYTF.